The 6 T cell receptor beta chains below were found in one sample sequenced in a study of T cells in narcolepsy. Profiling relied on immunoSEQ multiplex PCR, and the TCRdb table lists in-frame clones only, not all of them. The sample holds roughly 23,000 clones, approximately 82% seen once. The specimen was memory (CD45RA-) CD4+ T cells from blood. The receptors originated from a human donor in good health.

The V call is TRBV5-1, the J call TRBJ1-1, with D perhaps TRBD1 (6 bases). The CDR3 consists of 14 residues. The V end lost 4 bases, the J end lost 1 base, and 11 bases lay between the germline ends. In germline, CDR1 is SGHRS, CDR2 YFSETQ. The CDR3 loop is CASSDMGQNTEAFF. CDR3 DNA sequence: TGCGCCAGCAGCGACATGGGACAGAACACTGAAGCTTTCTTT.

The J gene is TRBJ2-5, the V gene TRBV7-9; 10 bases are a match to TRBD2. The CDR3 spans 16 residues. Looked up from germline, CDR1 is SEHNR and CDR2 is FQNEAQ (reference sequence). V was clipped by 1 base and J by 6 bases; unmatched bases: 8. CDR3 amino acids: CASSLDSGGAQKTQYF. DNA for the CDR3: TGTGCCAGCAGCTTAGACAGCGGGGGGGCTCAAAAGACCCAGTACTTC.

This chain links TRBV10-3 with TRBJ2-3; TRBD1 matches at 10 bases. The CDR3 is 12 residues long. Germline CDR1 ENHRY, CDR2 SYGVKD. The trim removed 11 bases at V and 4 bases at J, leaving 3 bases unmatched. This CDR3 reads CAGQGDSDTQYF. CDR3 sequence (DNA): TGTGCCGGACAGGGGGATTCAGATACGCAGTATTTT.

This clone occurred a few times. The rearrangement links TRBV2 to TRBJ2-2; tentative D call: TRBD1 (6 bases). This CDR3 spans 15 amino acids. Germline V lookup: CDR1 SNHLY, CDR2 FYNNEI. The CDR3 loop reads CASRIGTLNTGELFF. CDR3 sequence (DNA): TGTGCTTCACGGATAGGGACACTGAACACCGGGGAGCTGTTTTTT.

The chain has TRBV7-2 and TRBJ2-1; 7 bases are a match to TRBD2. V lost 3 bases and J lost 7; bases outside the gene matches: 12. Germline V gives CDR1 SGHTA, CDR2 FQGNSA. CDR3 length equals 16 residues. CDR3 nucleotides: TGTGCCAGCAGCTTGGACCCGGGGGGTAGCTATAATGAGCAGTTCTTC. This codes for CASSLDPGGSYNEQFF.

The V gene is TRBV6-5, the J gene TRBJ2-7, with D hard to call. This CDR3 has 14 residues. In germline, CDR1 is MNHEY, CDR2 SVGAGI. V was pared by 4 bases and J by 1 base, with 11 bases between. The CDR3 region has the DNA TGTGCCAGCAGTTCTCCCAAGGAGTCCTACGAGCAGTACTTC. Translated: CASSSPKESYEQYF.